This entry lists 2 T cell receptor beta chains sequenced from one sample in a study of CD8 T cells in ankylosing spondylitis. Study-wide results and caveats: A TCR beta motif of 8 or 9 highly homologous variants appeared characteristic of ankylosing spondylitis blood.

Each CDR3 protein gets one entry after TCRdb re-called the 5' RACE reads with MiXCR. The table records roughly 220,000 distinct CDR3 sequences, about 18% of them present only once. The antigens of these receptors remain unknown. Sequenced material: blood, either unsorted or a sorted T cell fraction (not recorded which). The receptors shown here come from a male donor with ankylosing spondylitis.

The table lists this clonotype with many counts. CDR3 loop: CASSRVAGKNTGELFF. CDR3 nucleotide sequence: TGTGCCAGCAGCCGGGTTGCGGGGAAGAACACCGGGGAGCTGTTTTTT. The chain recombines TRBV12-3 or TRBV12-4 with TRBJ2-2, with a tentative D call TRBD2 (6 bases). The ends were cut back, 6 bases at V and 1 base at J, with 15 bases in the middle. CDR3 size: 16 residues.

The chain's CDR3 is CATSARTTTGYEQYF. For the CDR3, the DNA is TGTGCCACCAGCGCAAGGACCACGACGGGCTACGAGCAGTACTTC. The chain links TRBV15 to TRBJ2-7, with D unresolved. The CDR3 has 15 amino acids. V lost 5 bases, J lost 3 bases, and 17 bases lay in between. Per the germline V gene, CDR1 is LNHNV and CDR2 is YYDKDF (reference sequence). Filled out from reference TRBV15 and TRBJ2-7, the complete variable domain reads DAMVIQNPRYQVTQFGKPVTLSCSQTLNHNVMYWYQQKSSQAPKLLFHYYDKDFNNEADTPDNFQSRRPNTSFCFLDIRSPGLGDTAMYLCATSARTTTGYEQYFGPGTRLTVT.